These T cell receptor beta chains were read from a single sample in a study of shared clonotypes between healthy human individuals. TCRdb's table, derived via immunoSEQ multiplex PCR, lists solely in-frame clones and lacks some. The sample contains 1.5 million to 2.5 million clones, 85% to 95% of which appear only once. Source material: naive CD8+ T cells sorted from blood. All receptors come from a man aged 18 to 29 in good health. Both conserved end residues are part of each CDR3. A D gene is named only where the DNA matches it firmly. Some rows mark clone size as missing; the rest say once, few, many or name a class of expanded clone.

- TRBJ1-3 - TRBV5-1 TGCGCCAGCAGCCGGCCCGATTCCCCTGGAAACACCATATATTTT CASSRPDSPGNTIYF
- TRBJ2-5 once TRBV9 TGTGCCAGCAGCCCCCCAGAGGTCCAAGAGACCCAGTACTTC CASSPPEVQETQYF
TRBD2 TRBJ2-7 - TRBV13 TGTGCCAGCAGCACCTTAGCGGGAGCCTCATCCTACGAGCAGTACTTC CASSTLAGASSYEQYF
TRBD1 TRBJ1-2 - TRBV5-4 TGTGCCAGCAGCCCACGACAGGGAGCTAATGGCTACACCTTC CASSPRQGANGYTF
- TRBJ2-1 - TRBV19 TGTGCCAGTAGAGGGGGGTCCTACAATGAGCAGTTCTTC CASRGGSYNEQFF
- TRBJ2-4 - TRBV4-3 TGCGCCAGCAGCCAAGACCCGTCGGTAAACATTCAGTACTTC CASSQDPSVNIQYF
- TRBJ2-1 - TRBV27 TGTGCCAGCGGGACTGGAGTGTACAATGAGCAGTTCTTC CASGTGVYNEQFF
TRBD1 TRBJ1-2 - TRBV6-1 TGTGCCAGCAGTGTGGACAGGGGTAACTATGGCTACACCTTC CASSVDRGNYGYTF
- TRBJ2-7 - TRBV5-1 TGCGCCAGCAGCTTGGCCGCGGGTGGCGAGAGGTCCTACGAGCAGTACTTC CASSLAAGGERSYEQYF
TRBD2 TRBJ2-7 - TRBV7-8 TGTGCCAGCAGCCCCACCACTAGCGGGAGGGCAAAACTCTACGAGCAGTACTTC CASSPTTSGRAKLYEQYF
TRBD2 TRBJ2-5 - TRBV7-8 TGTGCCAGCAGCCCGTGGGTAGCGGGGGACCAAGAGACCCAGTACTTC CASSPWVAGDQETQYF
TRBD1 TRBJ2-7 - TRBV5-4 TGTGCCAGCAGCTATGACAGGGGCTACGAGCAGTACTTC CASSYDRGYEQYF
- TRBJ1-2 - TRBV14 TGTGCCAGCAGCCACAGGTACTATGGCTACACCTTC CASSHRYYGYTF
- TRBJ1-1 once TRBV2 TGTGCCAGCAGTGAAGCGCTGGGGGGGTATCGGGCGGGAGCTTTCTTT CASSEALGGYRAGAFF
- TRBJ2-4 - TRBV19 TGTGCCAGTACCTATCGCGGGATGGGGGAAAACATTCAGTACTTC CASTYRGMGENIQYF
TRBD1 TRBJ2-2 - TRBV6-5 TGTGCCAGCAATTCTGGACAGGGGGCCGGGGAGCTGTTTTTT CASNSGQGAGELFF
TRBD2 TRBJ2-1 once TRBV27 TGTGCCAGCAGTCTAGCGGGAAACTATGAGCAGTTCTTC CASSLAGNYEQFF
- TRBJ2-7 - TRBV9 TGTGCCAGCAGCACTTCGGACAGTCTAAGCTCCTACGAGCAGTACTTC CASSTSDSLSSYEQYF
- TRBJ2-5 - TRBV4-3 TGCGCCAGCAGCCAAGGCATGCAAGAGACCCAGTACTTC CASSQGMQETQYF
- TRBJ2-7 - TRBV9 TGTGCCAGCAGCGTAGAGGACTCCTACGAGCAGTACTTC CASSVEDSYEQYF
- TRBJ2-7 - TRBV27 TGTGCCAGTGGACTCGGGGTGAACTACGAGCAGTACTTC CASGLGVNYEQYF
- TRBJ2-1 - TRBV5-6 TGTGCCAGCAGCTTGGTAGGGGAAGGGGCCTACAATGAGCAGTTCTTC CASSLVGEGAYNEQFF
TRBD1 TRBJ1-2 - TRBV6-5 TGTGCCAGCAGAATACAGGGGGTAGGCGACTATGGCTACACCTTC CASRIQGVGDYGYTF
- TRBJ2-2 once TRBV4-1 TGCGCCAGCAGCCAAGATAGGCTAGGGGGCGGGGAGCTGTTTTTT CASSQDRLGGGELFF
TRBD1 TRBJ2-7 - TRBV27 TGTGCCAGCAAGTTCTCACAGGGGTTTATGTACGAGCAGTACTTC CASKFSQGFMYEQYF
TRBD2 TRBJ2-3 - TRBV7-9 TGTGCCAGCAGCTCCGGGACTAGCGGATTTAGCACAGATACGCAGTATTTT CASSSGTSGFSTDTQYF
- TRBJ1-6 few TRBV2 TGTGCCAGCAGTGAAATCGGGGCCGCCTTAGGCCATTCACCCCTCCACTTT CASSEIGAALGHSPLHF
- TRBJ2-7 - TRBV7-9 TGTGCCAGCAGCTTAGGCAGGAGCGAGCAGTACTTC CASSLGRSEQYF
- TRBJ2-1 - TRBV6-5 TGTGCCAGCAGCCCAGGTAGCGGACTCTACAATGAGCAGTTCTTC CASSPGSGLYNEQFF
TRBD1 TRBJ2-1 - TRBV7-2 TGTGCCAGCAGCTTAGGGGGACAGTACAATGAGCAGTTCTTC CASSLGGQYNEQFF
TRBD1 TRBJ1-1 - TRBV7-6 TGTGCCAGCAGCGGTGGACAGGAATTGAACACTGAAGCTTTCTTT CASSGGQELNTEAFF
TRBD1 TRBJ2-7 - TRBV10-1 TGCGCCACCAACCGGGACAGGGGACCCCAGAAATACTACGAGCAGTACTTC CATNRDRGPQKYYEQYF
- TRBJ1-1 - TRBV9 TGTGCCAGCAGCCCGAGTGGAGGGGGGGAGAACACTGAAGCTTTCTTT CASSPSGGGENTEAFF
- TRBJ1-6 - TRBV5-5 TGTGCCAGCAGCTTGGGGGTCGGGGGACCCCTCCACTTT CASSLGVGGPLHF
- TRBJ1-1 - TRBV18 TGTGCCAGCTCGCCCCCGGGGGGGGGCTATGAAGCTTTCTTT CASSPPGGGYEAFF
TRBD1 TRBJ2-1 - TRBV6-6 TGTGCCAGCACCGACAGGGTAAGCGAGCAGTTCTTC CASTDRVSEQFF
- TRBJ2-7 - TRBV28 TGTGCCAGCAGTTTTATACAGGGTAATAGCGAGCAGTACTTC CASSFIQGNSEQYF
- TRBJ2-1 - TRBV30 TGTGCCTGGAGTGTAATCGGTGGGGCTTTCGATGAGCAGTTCTTC CAWSVIGGAFDEQFF
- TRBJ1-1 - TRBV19 TGTGCCAGTAGTATTGTCACAAACACTGAAGCTTTCTTT CASSIVTNTEAFF
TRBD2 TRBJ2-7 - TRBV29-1 TGCATTTTAGCGGGCCCTAGCTCCTACGAGCAGTACTTC CILAGPSSYEQYF
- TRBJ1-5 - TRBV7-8 TGTGCCAGCAGCTCGTCGGGGGATCAGCCCCAGCATTTT CASSSSGDQPQHF
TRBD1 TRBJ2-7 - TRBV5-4 TGTGCCAGCAGCGGACCGGGACAGACCTACGAGCAGTACTTC CASSGPGQTYEQYF